This T cell receptor beta chain was identified during a study of blood T cell repertoires in COVID-19. In the study overall: PBMCs, B-cell-depleted T cells, or T cells provided the cDNA or gDNA that made up the material.

Data came from immunoSEQ multiplex PCR; TCRdb stores just in-frame clones and leaves some out. The data contain a few hundred thousand clones, approximately 84% of them singletons. Between the trimmed V and J ends, which lost 0 bases and 2 bases, there was a span of 8 bases. The CDR3 loop spans 14 amino acids. CDR1 and CDR2 from the germline V gene are KGHSH and LQKENI. The TCR sequence derives from a woman in her twenties or thirties who had recovered from COVID-19. The chain is built from TRBV18 and TRBJ2-7; D ambiguous. The sample consisted of PBMCs or T cells enriched from blood (not recorded which). CDR3 bases: TGTGCCAGCTCACCACCCATCCAGACCTACGAGCAGTACTTC. It translates to CASSPPIQTYEQYF.